These T cell receptor beta chains were read from a single sample in a study of T cell repertoires in cytomegalovirus infection. TCRdb independently ran MiXCR on the reads; one entry per CDR3 protein. The sample includes about 110,000 distinct CDR3 sequences, 30% of them seen just once. Their cognate antigens are unknown. The sequencing here drew on CD8+ T cells from cultured PBMCs, taken from culture after CMV antigen stimulation. The receptor set was obtained from a human donor in good health (CMV status not recorded). Some clones in this sample may be carry-over from other donors' samples. The CDR3 runs from the conserved cysteine through the conserved F or W. D genes are given only for firm matches. Some rows mark clone size as missing; the rest say once, few, many or name a class of expanded clone.

V gene: TRBV7-9; D gene: .; J gene: TRBJ2-7; CDR3 length: 12; clone size: few; CDR3 DNA: TGTGCCAGCAGCCGGAGTGGGGACGAGCAGTACTTC; CDR3 protein: CASSRSGDEQYF
V gene: TRBV7-8; D gene: .; J gene: TRBJ2-3; CDR3 length: 17; clone size: .; CDR3 DNA: TGTGCCAGCCATGAGGGGCGGGGTGGGGGGCTGGGGGATACGCAGTATTTT; CDR3 protein: CASHEGRGGGLGDTQYF
V gene: TRBV6-1; D gene: .; J gene: TRBJ2-5; CDR3 length: 14; clone size: .; CDR3 DNA: TGTGCCAGCAGCGCGGCTAGGGGTCAAGAGACCCAGTACTTC; CDR3 protein: CASSAARGQETQYF
V gene: TRBV6-1; D gene: .; J gene: TRBJ1-6; CDR3 length: 15; clone size: .; CDR3 DNA: TGTGCCAGCAGGAATCACGAAGGGGGAAATTCACCCCTCCACTTT; CDR3 protein: CASRNHEGGNSPLHF
V gene: TRBV5-6; D gene: .; J gene: TRBJ1-1; CDR3 length: 11; clone size: few; CDR3 DNA: TGTGCCAGCAGCTGGGGCCTTGAAGCTTTCTTT; CDR3 protein: CASSWGLEAFF
V gene: TRBV7-6; D gene: .; J gene: TRBJ2-1; CDR3 length: 13; clone size: few; CDR3 DNA: TGTGCCAGCACGCTGGCGGGATTTGATGAGCAGTTCTTC; CDR3 protein: CASTLAGFDEQFF
V gene: TRBV6-1; D gene: TRBD2; J gene: TRBJ2-5; CDR3 length: 14; clone size: many; CDR3 DNA: TGTGCCAGCGGGACTAGCGGGGACCAAGAGACCCAGTACTTC; CDR3 protein: CASGTSGDQETQYF
V gene: TRBV27; D gene: .; J gene: TRBJ1-2; CDR3 length: 15; clone size: .; CDR3 DNA: TGTGCCAGCAGTTTATCTAGTTCGCGGGGCTATGGCTACACCTTC; CDR3 protein: CASSLSSSRGYGYTF
V gene: TRBV4-2; D gene: .; J gene: TRBJ2-5; CDR3 length: 16; clone size: .; CDR3 DNA: TGTGCCAGCAGGCTGGAGGCGGGGGCCAACCAAGAGACCCAGTACTTC; CDR3 protein: CASRLEAGANQETQYF
V gene: TRBV9; D gene: .; J gene: TRBJ2-1; CDR3 length: 16; clone size: few; CDR3 DNA: TGTGCCAGCAGCGTAGAGGGGGGAAGCTCCTACAATGAGCAGTTCTTC; CDR3 protein: CASSVEGGSSYNEQFF
V gene: TRBV29-1; D gene: .; J gene: TRBJ1-2; CDR3 length: 11; clone size: few; CDR3 DNA: TGCAGCGTTGAAGATCGGAAGGGCTACACCTTC; CDR3 protein: CSVEDRKGYTF
V gene: TRBV3-1; D gene: .; J gene: TRBJ1-1; CDR3 length: 16; clone size: few; CDR3 DNA: TGTGCCAGCAGCCAAGTCGCAAATTACGCCGGCACTGAAGCTTTCTTT; CDR3 protein: CASSQVANYAGTEAFF
V gene: TRBV6-6; D gene: .; J gene: TRBJ2-2; CDR3 length: 17; clone size: .; CDR3 DNA: TGTGCCAGCAGTTACTCGAGGGTAGCATACCGTGATGGGGAGCTGTTTTTT; CDR3 protein: CASSYSRVAYRDGELFF
V gene: TRBV7-3; D gene: TRBD2; J gene: TRBJ2-3; CDR3 length: 15; clone size: .; CDR3 DNA: TGTGCCAGCAGCTCCACGGGGGGGAGCACAGATACGCAGTATTTT; CDR3 protein: CASSSTGGSTDTQYF
V gene: TRBV10-3; D gene: .; J gene: TRBJ2-7; CDR3 length: 14; clone size: .; CDR3 DNA: TGTGCCATCAGCCGAACAGGGAGCTCCTACGAGCAGTACTTC; CDR3 protein: CAISRTGSSYEQYF
V gene: TRBV7-9; D gene: .; J gene: TRBJ2-1; CDR3 length: 14; clone size: many; CDR3 DNA: TGTGCCAGCAGCTTAGGGTGGGCCGGGAATGAGCAGTTCTTC; CDR3 protein: CASSLGWAGNEQFF
V gene: TRBV20-1; D gene: .; J gene: TRBJ1-6; CDR3 length: 16; clone size: .; CDR3 DNA: TGCAGTGCTAGGAACCCCTCGGACGACGGTGGGTCACCCCTCCACTTT; CDR3 protein: CSARNPSDDGGSPLHF
V gene: TRBV5-1; D gene: .; J gene: TRBJ2-3; CDR3 length: 17; clone size: .; CDR3 DNA: TGCGCCAGCACCCCGGGCCGGACAGATTGGGGAACAGATACGCAGTATTTT; CDR3 protein: CASTPGRTDWGTDTQYF
V gene: TRBV6-1; D gene: TRBD2; J gene: TRBJ2-3; CDR3 length: 17; clone size: few; CDR3 DNA: TGTGCCAGCAGTGAAAGAGTAGCGGGGGGTGCCACAGATACGCAGTATTTT; CDR3 protein: CASSERVAGGATDTQYF
V gene: TRBV27; D gene: .; J gene: TRBJ2-2; CDR3 length: 14; clone size: few; CDR3 DNA: TGTGCCAGCAAGGAGACAGAGGTACCCGGGGAGCTGTTTTTT; CDR3 protein: CASKETEVPGELFF
V gene: TRBV4-1; D gene: .; J gene: TRBJ1-1; CDR3 length: 15; clone size: .; CDR3 DNA: TGTGCCAGCAGCCAAGAGGGACGGGATCGGGGAGAAGCTTTCTTT; CDR3 protein: CASSQEGRDRGEAFF
V gene: TRBV3-1; D gene: .; J gene: TRBJ2-5; CDR3 length: 15; clone size: few; CDR3 DNA: TGTGCCAGCAGCCAATGGGGCGGATTACAAGAGACCCAGTACTTC; CDR3 protein: CASSQWGGLQETQYF
V gene: TRBV4-3; D gene: .; J gene: TRBJ1-1; CDR3 length: 16; clone size: .; CDR3 DNA: TGCGCCAGCAGCCAAGATAGGGGACCCATCTACACTGAAGCTTTCTTT; CDR3 protein: CASSQDRGPIYTEAFF
V gene: TRBV20-1; D gene: .; J gene: TRBJ1-1; CDR3 length: 15; clone size: .; CDR3 DNA: TGTAGTGCTAGAGCACTAGGGGGGATGAACACTGAAGCTTTCTTT; CDR3 protein: CSARALGGMNTEAFF
V gene: TRBV4-1; D gene: .; J gene: TRBJ2-7; CDR3 length: 13; clone size: .; CDR3 DNA: TGCGCCAGCAGCCAACTAGAAGCGCACGAGCAGTACTTC; CDR3 protein: CASSQLEAHEQYF
V gene: TRBV18; D gene: .; J gene: TRBJ1-1; CDR3 length: 17; clone size: .; CDR3 DNA: TGTGCCAGCTCACCTTATCTAGGACGGGAGATGAACACTGAAGCTTTCTTT; CDR3 protein: CASSPYLGREMNTEAFF
V gene: TRBV7-8; D gene: TRBD2; J gene: TRBJ2-3; CDR3 length: 14; clone size: few; CDR3 DNA: TGTGCCAGCAACGGGGGGGGAGACACAGATACGCAGTATTTT; CDR3 protein: CASNGGGDTDTQYF
V gene: TRBV19; D gene: .; J gene: TRBJ1-2; CDR3 length: 15; clone size: .; CDR3 DNA: TGTGCCAGTAGTGAGGTTAATCGGGACGACCGGGGCTACACCTTC; CDR3 protein: CASSEVNRDDRGYTF
V gene: TRBV12-3/TRBV12-4; D gene: TRBD1; J gene: TRBJ1-1; CDR3 length: 17; clone size: many; CDR3 DNA: TGTGCCAGCAGTTTAGCAGGACAGGGGGAGATGAACACTGAAGCTTTCTTT; CDR3 protein: CASSLAGQGEMNTEAFF
V gene: TRBV7-4; D gene: TRBD1; J gene: TRBJ2-4; CDR3 length: 18; clone size: .; CDR3 DNA: TGTGCCAGCAGCTTAGCACCCACTGACAGGGCGCCCAAAAACATTCAGTACTTC; CDR3 protein: CASSLAPTDRAPKNIQYF
V gene: TRBV4-1; D gene: .; J gene: TRBJ2-7; CDR3 length: 16; clone size: many; CDR3 DNA: TGCGCCAGCAGCCAAGATTCGGCAGGGACGGGTTACGAGCAGTACTTC; CDR3 protein: CASSQDSAGTGYEQYF
V gene: TRBV12-3/TRBV12-4; D gene: .; J gene: TRBJ2-1; CDR3 length: 13; clone size: .; CDR3 DNA: TGTGCCAGCATTTCCGGCTTGTACAATGAGCAGTTCTTC; CDR3 protein: CASISGLYNEQFF
V gene: TRBV13; D gene: TRBD1; J gene: TRBJ1-6; CDR3 length: 15; clone size: .; CDR3 DNA: TGTGCCAGCAGCTTAGAGGGGGCCTGGAATTCACCCCTCCACTTT; CDR3 protein: CASSLEGAWNSPLHF
V gene: TRBV20-1; D gene: .; J gene: TRBJ1-1; CDR3 length: 14; clone size: many; CDR3 DNA: TGCAGTGCAACCCCCAGGGTGATGAACACTGAAGCTTTCTTT; CDR3 protein: CSATPRVMNTEAFF
V gene: TRBV20-1; D gene: .; J gene: TRBJ1-6; CDR3 length: 15; clone size: few; CDR3 DNA: TGCAGTGCTAGACTCCGCAAAATCCCAAATTCACCCCTCCACTTT; CDR3 protein: CSARLRKIPNSPLHF
V gene: TRBV11-2; D gene: .; J gene: TRBJ2-7; CDR3 length: 13; clone size: .; CDR3 DNA: TGTGCCAGCAGCGCCGGGTACTTCTACGAGCAGTACTTC; CDR3 protein: CASSAGYFYEQYF
V gene: TRBV18; D gene: .; J gene: TRBJ1-1; CDR3 length: 16; clone size: .; CDR3 DNA: TGTGCCAGCTCACCACCGATCTCCGTGCCGAACACTGAAGCTTTCTTT; CDR3 protein: CASSPPISVPNTEAFF
V gene: TRBV27; D gene: .; J gene: TRBJ2-7; CDR3 length: 17; clone size: .; CDR3 DNA: TGTGCCAGCAGTTTATACCCCGCTCCAGGGTTCGGAATCGAGCAGTACTTC; CDR3 protein: CASSLYPAPGFGIEQYF
V gene: TRBV6-1; D gene: .; J gene: TRBJ1-6; CDR3 length: 15; clone size: few; CDR3 DNA: TGTGCCAGCACCGGCGGGGGCCGTGAGGTTTCACCCCTCCACTTT; CDR3 protein: CASTGGGREVSPLHF
V gene: TRBV11-3; D gene: TRBD1; J gene: TRBJ2-4; CDR3 length: 17; clone size: few; CDR3 DNA: TGTGCCAGCAGCTTCGGGGACAGAACCCTAGCCAAAAACATTCAGTACTTC; CDR3 protein: CASSFGDRTLAKNIQYF
V gene: TRBV5-1; D gene: .; J gene: TRBJ2-1; CDR3 length: 16; clone size: .; CDR3 DNA: TGCGCCAGCAGCCAGGAACTTAGGGCGGCCTACAATGAGCAGTTCTTC; CDR3 protein: CASSQELRAAYNEQFF
V gene: TRBV28; D gene: .; J gene: TRBJ2-4; CDR3 length: 15; clone size: .; CDR3 DNA: TGTGCCAGCAGTTTAACTCCCTCAGGTTCAGACATTCAGTACTTC; CDR3 protein: CASSLTPSGSDIQYF
V gene: TRBV12-3/TRBV12-4; D gene: .; J gene: TRBJ2-1; CDR3 length: 13; clone size: .; CDR3 DNA: TGTGCCAGCAGTTTAGGGAGGGTCGGTGAGCAGTTCTTC; CDR3 protein: CASSLGRVGEQFF
V gene: TRBV7-9; D gene: .; J gene: TRBJ1-5; CDR3 length: 14; clone size: .; CDR3 DNA: TGTGCCAGCAGCTCCTGGGACGCCGATCAGCCCCAGCATTTT; CDR3 protein: CASSSWDADQPQHF
V gene: TRBV12-3/TRBV12-4; D gene: TRBD2; J gene: TRBJ2-5; CDR3 length: 19; clone size: .; CDR3 DNA: TGTGCCAGCAGTCAATCGGGACTAGCGGGGGGGCCGCGGATGGAGACCCAGTACTTC; CDR3 protein: CASSQSGLAGGPRMETQYF
V gene: TRBV2; D gene: .; J gene: TRBJ1-1; CDR3 length: 11; clone size: once; CDR3 DNA: TGTGCCAGCAGTGGGCGGACTGAAGCTTTCTTT; CDR3 protein: CASSGRTEAFF
V gene: TRBV7-9; D gene: TRBD1; J gene: TRBJ1-2; CDR3 length: 14; clone size: .; CDR3 DNA: TGTGCCAGCAGTACCGGGACAGGGGGCTTGAGCTACACCTTC; CDR3 protein: CASSTGTGGLSYTF
V gene: TRBV3-1; D gene: .; J gene: TRBJ1-3; CDR3 length: 17; clone size: .; CDR3 DNA: TGTGCCAGCAGCCAAGATCGGGTCGGGACTGCTGGAAACACCATATATTTT; CDR3 protein: CASSQDRVGTAGNTIYF
V gene: TRBV4-2; D gene: .; J gene: TRBJ1-2; CDR3 length: 17; clone size: many; CDR3 DNA: TGTGCCAGCAGCCCGAACAGTAGGGACGCGCGGCCCTATGGCTACACCTTC; CDR3 protein: CASSPNSRDARPYGYTF
V gene: TRBV10-3; D gene: .; J gene: TRBJ2-5; CDR3 length: 15; clone size: .; CDR3 DNA: TGTGCCATCAGTGAGTCAGGGGGGACCCAAGAGACCCAGTACTTC; CDR3 protein: CAISESGGTQETQYF
V gene: TRBV7-2; D gene: .; J gene: TRBJ2-3; CDR3 length: 15; clone size: many; CDR3 DNA: TGTGCCAGCAGCTGGTTACTGGCTAGCACAGATACGCAGTATTTT; CDR3 protein: CASSWLLASTDTQYF
V gene: TRBV7-6; D gene: .; J gene: TRBJ2-7; CDR3 length: 14; clone size: few; CDR3 DNA: TGTGCCAGCAGCTTATCGGGGGCTGACTACGAGCAGTACTTC; CDR3 protein: CASSLSGADYEQYF
V gene: TRBV2; D gene: .; J gene: TRBJ1-1; CDR3 length: 10; clone size: .; CDR3 DNA: TGTGCCAGCACAAAGCCCTGGGCTTTCTTT; CDR3 protein: CASTKPWAFF
V gene: TRBV5-6; D gene: .; J gene: TRBJ1-1; CDR3 length: 16; clone size: .; CDR3 DNA: TGTGCCAGCAGCTTTAGGTGGGACGGATGGGGTGCTGAAGCTTTCTTT; CDR3 protein: CASSFRWDGWGAEAFF
V gene: TRBV4-1; D gene: TRBD1; J gene: TRBJ1-6; CDR3 length: 16; clone size: .; CDR3 DNA: TGCGCCAGCAGTCAGACCCCGGGACAGCGAAATTCACCCCTCCACTTT; CDR3 protein: CASSQTPGQRNSPLHF